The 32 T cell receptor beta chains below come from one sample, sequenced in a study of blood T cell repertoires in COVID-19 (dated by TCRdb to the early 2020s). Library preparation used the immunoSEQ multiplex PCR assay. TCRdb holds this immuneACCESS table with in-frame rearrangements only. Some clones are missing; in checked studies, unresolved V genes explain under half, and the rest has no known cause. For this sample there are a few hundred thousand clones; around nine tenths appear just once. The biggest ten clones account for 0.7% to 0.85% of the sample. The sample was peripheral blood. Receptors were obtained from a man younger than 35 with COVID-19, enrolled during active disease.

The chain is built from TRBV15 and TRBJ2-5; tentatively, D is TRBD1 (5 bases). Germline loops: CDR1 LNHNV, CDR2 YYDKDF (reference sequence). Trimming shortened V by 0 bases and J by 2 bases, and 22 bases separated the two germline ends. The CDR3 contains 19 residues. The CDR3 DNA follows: TGTGCCACCAGCAGAGAACCGAGAGCGTGGACAATGGGGCAAGAGACCCAGTACTTC. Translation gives CATSREPRAWTMGQETQYF.

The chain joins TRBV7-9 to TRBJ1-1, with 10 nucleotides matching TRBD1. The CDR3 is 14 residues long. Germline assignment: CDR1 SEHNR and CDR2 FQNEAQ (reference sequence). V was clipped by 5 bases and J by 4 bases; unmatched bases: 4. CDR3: CASSKGQGTTEAFF. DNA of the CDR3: TGTGCCAGCAGCAAGGGACAGGGGACCACTGAAGCTTTCTTT.

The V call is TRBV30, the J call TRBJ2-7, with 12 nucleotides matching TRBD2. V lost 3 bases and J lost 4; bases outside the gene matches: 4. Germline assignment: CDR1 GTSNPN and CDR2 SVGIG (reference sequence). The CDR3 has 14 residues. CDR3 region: CAWRTSGRWYEQYF. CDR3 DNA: TGTGCCTGGAGGACTAGCGGGAGATGGTACGAGCAGTACTTC.

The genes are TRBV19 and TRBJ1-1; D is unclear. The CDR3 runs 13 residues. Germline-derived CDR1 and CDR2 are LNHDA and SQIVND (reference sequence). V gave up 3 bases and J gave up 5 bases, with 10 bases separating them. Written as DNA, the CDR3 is TGTGCCAGTAGTATGGCAGGTGAAACTGAAGCTTTCTTT. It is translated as CASSMAGETEAFF.

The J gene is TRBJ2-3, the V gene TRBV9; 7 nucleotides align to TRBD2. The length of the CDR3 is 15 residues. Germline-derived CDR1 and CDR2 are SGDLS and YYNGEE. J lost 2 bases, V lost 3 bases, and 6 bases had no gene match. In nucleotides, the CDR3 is TGTGCCAGCAGCGATGATCTAGCGGCCACAGATACGCAGTATTTT. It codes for CASSDDLAATDTQYF.

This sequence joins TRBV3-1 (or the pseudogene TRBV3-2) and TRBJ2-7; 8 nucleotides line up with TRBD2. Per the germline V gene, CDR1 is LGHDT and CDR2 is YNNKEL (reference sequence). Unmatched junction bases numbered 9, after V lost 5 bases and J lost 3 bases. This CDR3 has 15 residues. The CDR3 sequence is CASSYTSGIYYEQYF. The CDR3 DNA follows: TGTGCCAGCAGCTACACTAGCGGAATTTACTACGAGCAGTACTTC.

The CDR3 DNA follows: TGTGCCAGCAGTTTAGATGGTTTTAGTGGCTACACCTTC. It specifies CASSLDGFSGYTF. V usage is TRBV6-6 and J usage is TRBJ1-2, with D hard to call. The V and J ends lost 4 bases and 7 bases respectively, with 13 bases between them. The length of the CDR3 is 13 residues. Germline V gives CDR1 MNHNY, CDR2 SVGAGI (reference sequence).

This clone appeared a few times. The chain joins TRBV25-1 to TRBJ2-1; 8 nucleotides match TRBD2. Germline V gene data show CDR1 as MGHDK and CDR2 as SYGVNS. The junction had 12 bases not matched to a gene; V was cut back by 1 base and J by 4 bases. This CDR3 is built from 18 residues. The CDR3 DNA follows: TGTGCCAGCAGTGAATCCGGGCGGGGGGCGAAGGGATACAATGAGCAGTTCTTC. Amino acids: CASSESGRGAKGYNEQFF.

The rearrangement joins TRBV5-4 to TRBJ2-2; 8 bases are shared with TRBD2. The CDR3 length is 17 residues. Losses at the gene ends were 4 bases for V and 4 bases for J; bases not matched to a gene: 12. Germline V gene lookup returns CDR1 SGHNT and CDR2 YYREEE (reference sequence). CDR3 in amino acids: CASSGGGAGEGTGELFF. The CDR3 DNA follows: TGTGCCAGCAGCGGGGGCGGAGCGGGAGAGGGCACCGGGGAGCTGTTTTTT.

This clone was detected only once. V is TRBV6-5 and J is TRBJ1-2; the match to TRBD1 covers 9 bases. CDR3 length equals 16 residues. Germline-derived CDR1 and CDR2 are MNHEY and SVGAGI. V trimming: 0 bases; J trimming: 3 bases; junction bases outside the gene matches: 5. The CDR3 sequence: CASSYSTGQGDYGYTF. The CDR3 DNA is TGTGCCAGCAGTTACTCGACGGGACAGGGAGACTATGGCTACACCTTC.

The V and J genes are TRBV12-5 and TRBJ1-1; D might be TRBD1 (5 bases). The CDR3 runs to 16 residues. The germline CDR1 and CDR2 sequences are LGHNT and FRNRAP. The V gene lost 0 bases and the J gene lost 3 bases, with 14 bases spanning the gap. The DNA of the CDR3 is TGTGCTAGTGGTTTGGTACTGGGTGGGGGGGACACTGAAGCTTTCTTT. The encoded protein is CASGLVLGGGDTEAFF.

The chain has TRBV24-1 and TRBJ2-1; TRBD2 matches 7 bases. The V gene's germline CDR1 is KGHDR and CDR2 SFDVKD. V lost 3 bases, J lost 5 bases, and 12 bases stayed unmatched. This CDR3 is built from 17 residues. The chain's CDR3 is CATSDPLKREANNEQFF. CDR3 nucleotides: TGTGCCACCAGTGATCCCCTTAAACGGGAGGCCAACAATGAGCAGTTCTTC.

This CDR3 reads CASRQGLADSNEQFF. CDR3 sequence (DNA): TGCGCCAGCAGACAGGGACTAGCGGACTCCAATGAGCAGTTCTTC. The V call is TRBV5-1, the J call TRBJ2-1, with TRBD2 matching over 11 bases. The germline V gene encodes CDR1 SGHRS and CDR2 YFSETQ. V shed 5 bases and J 6 bases; nucleotides not matched to a gene: 7. This CDR3 comprises 15 residues.

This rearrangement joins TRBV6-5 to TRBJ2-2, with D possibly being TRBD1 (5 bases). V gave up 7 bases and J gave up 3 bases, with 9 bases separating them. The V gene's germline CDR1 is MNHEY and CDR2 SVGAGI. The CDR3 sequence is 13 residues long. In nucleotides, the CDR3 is TGTGCCAGCACGCAGGGATACACCGGGGAGCTGTTTTTT. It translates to CASTQGYTGELFF.

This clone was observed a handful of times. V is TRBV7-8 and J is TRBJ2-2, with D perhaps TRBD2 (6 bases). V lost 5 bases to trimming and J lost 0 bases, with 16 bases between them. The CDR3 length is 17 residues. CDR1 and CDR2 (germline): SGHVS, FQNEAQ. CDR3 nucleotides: TGTGCCAGCAGCCTCCGCCCCGGGACTGCGAACACCGGGGAGCTGTTTTTT. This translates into CASSLRPGTANTGELFF.

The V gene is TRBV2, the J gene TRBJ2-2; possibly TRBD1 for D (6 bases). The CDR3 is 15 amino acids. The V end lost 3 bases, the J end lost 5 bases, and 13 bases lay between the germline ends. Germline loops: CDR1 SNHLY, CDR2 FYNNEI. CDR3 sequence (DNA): TGTGCCAGCAGTGATTTGGGGGCTACGACCGGGGAGCTGTTTTTT. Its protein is CASSDLGATTGELFF. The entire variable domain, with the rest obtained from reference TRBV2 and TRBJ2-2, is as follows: EPEVTQTPSHQVTQMGQEVILRCVPISNHLYFYWYRQILGQKVEFLVSFYNNEISEKSEIFDDQFSVERPDGSNFTLKIRSTKLEDSAMYFCASSDLGATTGELFFGEGSRLTVL.

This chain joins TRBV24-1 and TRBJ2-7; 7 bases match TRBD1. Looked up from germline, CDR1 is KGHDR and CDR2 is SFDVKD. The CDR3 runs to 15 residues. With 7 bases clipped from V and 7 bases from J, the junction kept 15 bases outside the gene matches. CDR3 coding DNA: TGTGCCACCAGCGAGACTCCGGGACAGCTGAGGGAGCAGTACTTC. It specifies CATSETPGQLREQYF.

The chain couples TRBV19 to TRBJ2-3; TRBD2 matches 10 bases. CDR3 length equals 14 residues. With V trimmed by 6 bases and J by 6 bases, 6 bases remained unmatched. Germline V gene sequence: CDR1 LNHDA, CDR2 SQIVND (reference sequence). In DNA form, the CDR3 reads TGTGCCAGTAGATACACTAGCGGGATTGATACGCAGTATTTT. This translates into CASRYTSGIDTQYF.

CDR3 DNA: TGTGCTAGTGGTTCGGGACTTTTCTACGAGCAGTACTTC. Encoded protein: CASGSGLFYEQYF. The genes are TRBV12-5 and TRBJ2-7; the D gene is possibly TRBD2 (6 bases). Germline loops: CDR1 LGHNT, CDR2 FRNRAP. Trimming pared 4 bases from V and 3 bases from J, leaving 10 bases between. This CDR3 is built from 13 residues.

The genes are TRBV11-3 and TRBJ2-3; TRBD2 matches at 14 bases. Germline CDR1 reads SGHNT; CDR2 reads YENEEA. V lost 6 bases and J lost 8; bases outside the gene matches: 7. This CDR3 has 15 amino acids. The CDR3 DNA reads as TGTGCCAGCAGGGAAGGGACTAGCGGGAGAGGTACGCAGTATTTT. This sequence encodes CASREGTSGRGTQYF.

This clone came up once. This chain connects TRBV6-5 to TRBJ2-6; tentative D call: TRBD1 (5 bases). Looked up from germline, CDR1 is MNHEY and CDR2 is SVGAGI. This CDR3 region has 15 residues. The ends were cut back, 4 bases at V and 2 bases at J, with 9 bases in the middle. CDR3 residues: CASSFRQTGANVLTF. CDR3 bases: TGTGCCAGCAGTTTCCGACAGACTGGGGCCAACGTCCTGACTTTC.

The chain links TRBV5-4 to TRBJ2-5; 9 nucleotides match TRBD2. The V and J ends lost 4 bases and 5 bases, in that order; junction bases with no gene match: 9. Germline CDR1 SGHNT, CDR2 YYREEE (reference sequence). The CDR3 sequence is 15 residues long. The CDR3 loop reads CASSISTSGGETQYF. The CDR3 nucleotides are TGTGCCAGCAGCATCTCGACTAGCGGCGGGGAGACCCAGTACTTC.

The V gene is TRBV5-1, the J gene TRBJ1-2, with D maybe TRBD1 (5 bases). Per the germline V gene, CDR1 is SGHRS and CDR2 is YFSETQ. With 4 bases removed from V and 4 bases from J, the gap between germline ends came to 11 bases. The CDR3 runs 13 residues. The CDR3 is CASSPTELYGYTF. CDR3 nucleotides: TGCGCCAGCAGCCCGACAGAACTCTATGGCTACACCTTC. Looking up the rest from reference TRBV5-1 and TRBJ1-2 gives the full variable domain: KAGVTQTPRYLIKTRGQQVTLSCSPISGHRSVSWYQQTPGQGLQFLFEYFSETQRNKGNFPGRFSGRQFSNSRSEMNVSTLELGDSALYLCASSPTELYGYTFGSGTRLTVV.

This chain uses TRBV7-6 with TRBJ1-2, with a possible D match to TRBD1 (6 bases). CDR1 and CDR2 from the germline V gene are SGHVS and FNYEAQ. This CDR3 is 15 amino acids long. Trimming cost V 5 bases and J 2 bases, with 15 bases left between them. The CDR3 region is CASSPTPGQNYGYTF. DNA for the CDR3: TGTGCCAGCAGCCCGACACCCGGACAGAACTATGGCTACACCTTC.

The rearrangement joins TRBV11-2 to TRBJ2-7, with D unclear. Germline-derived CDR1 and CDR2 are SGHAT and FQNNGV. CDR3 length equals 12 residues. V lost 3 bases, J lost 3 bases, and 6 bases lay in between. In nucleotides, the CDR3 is TGTGCCAGCAGCTTTAACAACTACGAGCAGTACTTC. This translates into CASSFNNYEQYF.

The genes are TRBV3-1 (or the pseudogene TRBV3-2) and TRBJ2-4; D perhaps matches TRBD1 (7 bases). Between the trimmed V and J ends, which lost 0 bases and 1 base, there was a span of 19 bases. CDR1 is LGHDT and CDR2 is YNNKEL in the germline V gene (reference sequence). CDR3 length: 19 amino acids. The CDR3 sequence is CASSQEISGGLRAKNIQYF. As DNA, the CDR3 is TGTGCCAGCAGCCAAGAAATCTCAGGGGGGTTGAGGGCCAAAAACATTCAGTACTTC.

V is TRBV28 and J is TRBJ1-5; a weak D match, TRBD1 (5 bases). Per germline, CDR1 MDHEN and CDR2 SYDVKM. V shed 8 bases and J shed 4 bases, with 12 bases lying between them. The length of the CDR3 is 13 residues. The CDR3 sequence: CASAGAGNQPQHF. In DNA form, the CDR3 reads TGTGCCAGCGCTGGGGCGGGAAATCAGCCCCAGCATTTT.

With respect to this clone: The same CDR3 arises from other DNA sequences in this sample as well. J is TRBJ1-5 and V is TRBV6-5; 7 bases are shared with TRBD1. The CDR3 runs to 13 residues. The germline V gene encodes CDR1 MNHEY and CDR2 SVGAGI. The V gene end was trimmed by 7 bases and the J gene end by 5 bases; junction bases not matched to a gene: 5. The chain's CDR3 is CASTGTDDQPQHF. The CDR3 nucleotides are TGTGCCAGCACCGGGACAGACGATCAGCCCCAGCATTTT.

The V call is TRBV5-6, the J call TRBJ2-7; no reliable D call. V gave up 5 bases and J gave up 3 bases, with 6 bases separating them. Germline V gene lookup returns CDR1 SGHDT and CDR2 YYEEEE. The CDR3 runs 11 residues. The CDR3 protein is CASSSNYEQYF. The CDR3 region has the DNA TGTGCCAGCAGTTCCAACTACGAGCAGTACTTC.

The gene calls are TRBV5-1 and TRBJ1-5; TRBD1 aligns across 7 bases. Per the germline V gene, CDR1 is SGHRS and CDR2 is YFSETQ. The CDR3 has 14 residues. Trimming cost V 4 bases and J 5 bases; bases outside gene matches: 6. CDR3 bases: TGCGCCAGCAGCCTCACCACAGGGGATCAGCCCCAGCATTTT. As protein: CASSLTTGDQPQHF.

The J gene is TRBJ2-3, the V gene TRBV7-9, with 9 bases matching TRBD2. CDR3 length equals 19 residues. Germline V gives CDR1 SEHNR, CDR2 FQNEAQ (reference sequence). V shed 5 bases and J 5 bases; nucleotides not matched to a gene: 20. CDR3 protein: CASSTPSGGIMLQGDTQYF. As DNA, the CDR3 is TGTGCCAGCAGCACACCGAGCGGGGGGATTATGTTGCAGGGAGATACGCAGTATTTT.

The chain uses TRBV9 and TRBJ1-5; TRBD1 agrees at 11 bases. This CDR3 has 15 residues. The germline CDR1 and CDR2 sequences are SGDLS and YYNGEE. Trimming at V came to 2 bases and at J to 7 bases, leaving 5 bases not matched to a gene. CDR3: CASSVGTGGEQPQHF. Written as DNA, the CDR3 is TGTGCCAGCAGCGTGGGGACAGGGGGAGAACAGCCCCAGCATTTT.